This TCR beta chain was identified during a study of radiation and T cells in renal cell carcinoma (dated by TCRdb to the early 2020s). Regarding the complete study: TCR beta sequencing covered roughly 53 samples in total, comprising approximately 26 tumors and about 27 peripheral blood samples. Across all 55 or so samples, under 5 million unique CDR3 nucleotide sequences, encoding roughly 3 million unique CDR3 amino acid sequences, were identified. The last blood draw happened 4 weeks after radiation, timed to coincide with nephrectomy. The paper's findings and limits, for the study overall: Changes in the blood repertoire were not tracked past 4 weeks after treatment. In blood, the top tumor clonotypes increased between baseline and 2 weeks post-radiation and then shrank by 4 weeks, which suggests that tumor-resident clones expanded only transiently. Because no pretreatment tumor biopsies were available, whether clonotypes were present in the tumor at baseline could not be determined. Because the trial had a single-armed design, the trial could not examine how radiation dose or scheduling affected the TCR repertoire.

Turning to this clone: Its antigen remains undetermined. Base qualities are missing; no much larger clone stands one base away.

TCR beta libraries were generated from genomic DNA with the immunoSEQ kit, following the manufacturer's recommendations. To prepare libraries, a first multiplex PCR with proprietary primers was run, followed by a second PCR that added unique barcodes, and a bead cleanup was done after each round. Each sample batch included a kit-provided positive control reaction and a negative control reaction. The final libraries were assessed on an Agilent 4200 TapeStation D1000 ScreenTape, pooled by volume, and quantified by qPCR. Sequencing was performed on an Illumina NextSeq500 using a MidOutput 150-cycle cartridge, with 156 Read1 cycles, 15 Index1 cycles, and the kit custom primers. The pooled library was loaded at around 1 pM with 20% PhiX control spiked in. The paper's processing steps were these. The vendor-processed data were analyzed in R, and a clonotype was defined as all T cells that share the same CDR3 nucleotide sequence. In the clone abundance analyses, frequencies in each sample were normalized to that sample's 10,000 most abundant clones. Public T cell clones, which averaged fewer than five per sample, were excluded before analysis. Tumor-enriched and baseline blood-enriched clonotypes were defined by at least a 32-fold difference in abundance between compartments. A beta-binomial differential abundance model was used to identify clonotypes that were expanded or contracted between blood time points. Tumor-blood repertoire similarity was measured with the Baroni-Urbani and Buser coefficient, and group comparisons used two-tailed Wilcoxon tests in R. As stored in TCRdb, this immuneACCESS dataset retains in-frame rearrangements with V and J assigned. A fraction of the clones does not appear; measured against another copy, unresolved V genes explain less than half of the discrepancy, and the remainder lacks a known reason. V and J calls and clone size are copied from that table; D and trimming were computed from the DNA. Present in this sample are around 180,000 clones, roughly 90% of which were seen just once. Approximately 11% of the sample comes from the top ten.

Unmatched junction bases come to 2, with V trimmed by 3 bases and J by 5 bases. Taken from cysteine to phenylalanine, the CDR3 has 13 residues. Only CDR3 DNA remains: 39 bases, in frame from the first base. According to the germline V gene, CDR1 reads SGDLS and CDR2 reads YYNGEE. In the paper's terms, the time point label means: blood 4 weeks post-SBRT, at nephrectomy. This specimen's treatment or condition label, interpreted: 15 Gy SBRT to primary tumor, nephrectomy 4 weeks later. The samples were drawn from a clinical trial, where primary renal cell carcinomas were treated with 15 Gy of stereotactic body radiation therapy and then removed by nephrectomy 4 weeks afterward. Serial peripheral blood from radiation-treated patients was sampled at baseline, 2 weeks and 4 weeks after SBRT to track tumor-enriched clonotypes. Every patient had renal cell carcinoma of clear cell pathology. Genomic DNA for TCR sequencing was prepared using the QIAamp DNA Blood Mini Kit (Qiagen). Only samples passing all quality control checks were included in the analyses.

The sequence was collected from a woman aged 45-60 years with renal cell carcinoma. In this chain, TRBV9 is recombined with TRBJ2-7, and 10 junction bases match TRBD2. The sequencing used blood, collected from a patient whose treatment included radiotherapy and nephrectomy. The nucleotides read TGTGCCAGCAGCGCTGGACTAGCGGACGAGCAGTACTTC. This yields the protein CASSAGLADEQYF.